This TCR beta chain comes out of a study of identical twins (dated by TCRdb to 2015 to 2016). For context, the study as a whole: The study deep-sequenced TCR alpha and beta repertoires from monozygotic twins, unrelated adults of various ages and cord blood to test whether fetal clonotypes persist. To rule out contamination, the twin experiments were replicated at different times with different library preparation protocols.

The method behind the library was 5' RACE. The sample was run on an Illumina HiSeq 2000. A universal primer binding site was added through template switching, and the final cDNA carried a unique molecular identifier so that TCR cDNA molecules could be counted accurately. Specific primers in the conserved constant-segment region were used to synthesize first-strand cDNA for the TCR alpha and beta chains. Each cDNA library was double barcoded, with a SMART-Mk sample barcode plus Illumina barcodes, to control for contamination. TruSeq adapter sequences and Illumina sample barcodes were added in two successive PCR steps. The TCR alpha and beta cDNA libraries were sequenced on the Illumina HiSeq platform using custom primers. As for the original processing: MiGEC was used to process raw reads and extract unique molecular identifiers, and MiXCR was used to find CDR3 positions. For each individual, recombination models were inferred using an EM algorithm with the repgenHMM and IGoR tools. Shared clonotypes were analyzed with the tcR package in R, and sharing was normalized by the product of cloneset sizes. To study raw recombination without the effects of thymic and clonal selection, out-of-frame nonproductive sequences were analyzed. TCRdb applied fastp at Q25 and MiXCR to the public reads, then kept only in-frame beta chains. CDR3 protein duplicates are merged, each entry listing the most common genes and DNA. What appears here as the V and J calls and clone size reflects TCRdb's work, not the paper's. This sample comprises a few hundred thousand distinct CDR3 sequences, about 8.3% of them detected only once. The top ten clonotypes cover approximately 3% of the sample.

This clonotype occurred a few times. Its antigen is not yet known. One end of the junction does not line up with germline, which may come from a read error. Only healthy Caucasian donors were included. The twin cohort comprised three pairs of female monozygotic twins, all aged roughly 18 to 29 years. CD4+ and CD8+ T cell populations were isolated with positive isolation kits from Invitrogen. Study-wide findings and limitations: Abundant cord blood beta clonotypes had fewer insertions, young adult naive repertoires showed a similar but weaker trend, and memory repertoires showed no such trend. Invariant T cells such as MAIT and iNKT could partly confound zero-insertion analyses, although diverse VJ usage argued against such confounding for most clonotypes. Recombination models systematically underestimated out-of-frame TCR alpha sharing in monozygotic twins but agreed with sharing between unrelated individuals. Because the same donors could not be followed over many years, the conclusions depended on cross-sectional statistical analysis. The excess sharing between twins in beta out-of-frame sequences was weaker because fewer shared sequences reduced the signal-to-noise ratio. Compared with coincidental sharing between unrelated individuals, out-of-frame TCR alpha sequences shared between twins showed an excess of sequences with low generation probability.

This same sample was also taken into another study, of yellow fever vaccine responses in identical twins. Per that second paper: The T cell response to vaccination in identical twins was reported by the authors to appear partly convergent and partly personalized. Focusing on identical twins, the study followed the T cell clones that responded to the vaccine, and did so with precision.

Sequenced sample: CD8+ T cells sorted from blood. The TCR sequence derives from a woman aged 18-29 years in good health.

The DNA reads TGTGCCAGCAGCTTAGTTAGGGATGTGCAGGTGAAAACTGAAGCTTTCTTT. Its protein product is CASSLVRDVQVKTEAFF. The V gene is TRBV7-9 and the J gene is TRBJ1-1; the D gene lacks a confident call. CDR1 and CDR2 are read off the germline V gene (reference sequence) as SEHNR and FQNEAQ. Including cysteine and phenylalanine, the CDR3 has 17 amino acids. Kept here is only the CDR3 DNA, which spans 51 bases and is read in frame from base 1. Joined to the reference TRBV7-9 and TRBJ1-1 proteins, this CDR3 gives the full variable domain: DTGVSQNPRHKITKRGQNVTFRCDPISEHNRLYWYRQTLGQGPEFLTYFQNEAQLEKSRLLSDRFSAERPKGSFSTLEIQRTEQGDSAMYLCASSLVRDVQVKTEAFFGQGTRLTVV.